The entry below describes one T cell receptor (beta chain). Its cognate antigen has yet to be identified. No much larger clone exists at a distance of one base, and base qualities are not known. For sequencing of the TCRbeta CDR3 region, genomic DNA was extracted from the sorted cells. The immunoSEQ Assay was used to sequence the TCRbeta CDR3 regions. TCRdb took over this immuneACCESS table, retaining in-frame rearrangements with V and J assigned. Such tables are incomplete; in checked studies, under half of the missing clones stem from an unresolved V gene, and the remainder is unexplained. The sample table records tens of thousands of clones; around 93% of these occur just once. The ten biggest clones cover around 0.28% of the sample. This entry comes from a study of OX40 agonist ivuxolimab in advanced cancers. Concerning the study at large: The costimulatory receptor OX40 (CD134) was targeted by ivuxolimab, a fully human IgG2 agonistic monoclonal antibody. Intravenous ivuxolimab was administered to patients every 2 weeks at six dose levels: 0.01, 0.1, 0.3, 1.5, 3 and 10 mg/kg. Of the roughly 52 dose-escalation patients, hepatocellular carcinoma was present in approximately 20, melanoma in some 15, renal cell carcinoma in 9 and head and neck cancer in 9. A male proportion of 75% to 85% and a mean age of roughly 55 years, ranging from 23 to 79, were recorded for the dose-escalation cohort. Patients were allowed to have had prior anti-PD-1, anti-PD-L1 or anti-CTLA-4 therapy, and 40% to 45% of the dose-escalation patients had been treated with checkpoint inhibitors. Partial responses were achieved by three dose-escalation patients, of whom one had hepatocellular carcinoma and two had cutaneous melanoma. Peripheral TCRbeta sequencing was intended to test whether TCR sequence diversity was altered and clonal T-cell expansion was caused by ivuxolimab. The monotherapy dose-escalation portion (N of about 49 patients) of the phase I ivuxolimab trial is reported in the paper. General findings and caveats noted by the study authors: At doses from 0.1 to 3.0 mg/kg, clonal expansion was seen in both CD4+ and CD8+ blood T cells between baseline and week 6. On average, CD8+ T cells showed more expanded clones than CD4+ T cells after ivuxolimab. Low levels of normalized T-cell clonal expansion were also shown by some nonresponding patients. Which antigens the clonally expanded peripheral T cells were specific for was not determined. Partial responders in the 0.1-3.0 mg/kg groups had among the lowest normalized peripheral clonal expansion, especially among CD8+ T cells.

Spanning cysteine to phenylalanine, the CDR3 consists of 15 amino acids. CDR3 DNA is the only sequence kept; it has 45 bases, read in frame from the first base. CDR1 and CDR2, looked up from the germline V gene, are SGHRS and YFSETQ. V gives up 0 bases and J gives up 4 bases, and the segment between their germline ends measures 13 bases. Patients with autoimmune disease history or receiving systemic immunosuppression were excluded from the trial. Peripheral blood for TCR sequencing was collected from all dose cohorts at baseline, on cycle 4 day 1, and on cycle 7 day 1. The samples were drawn from a first-in-human, open-label, multicenter phase I dose-escalation trial of ivuxolimab. Adults with locally advanced or metastatic melanoma, renal cell, hepatocellular, or head and neck squamous cell carcinoma were enrolled in the trial. CD4+ and CD8+ T cells were sorted separately from peripheral blood before TCR sequencing.

The rearrangement joined TRBV5-1 to TRBJ1-1; the D gene is perhaps TRBD1, from 5 matching bases. This clonotype originated in an adult with an advanced solid tumor such as melanoma, head and neck, liver or kidney cancer. The sample in question was CD4+ or CD8+ T cells sorted from blood, obtained in a trial of the OX40 agonist ivuxolimab. This receptor has the CDR3 CASSLEGPGSTEAFF. The nucleotides are TGCGCCAGCAGCTTGGAGGGGCCGGGCTCCACTGAAGCTTTCTTT.